The present T cell receptor beta chain was sequenced within a study of shared clonotypes between healthy human individuals. The DNA input per sorted-subset replicate PCR was about 0.2 ug, corresponding to some 30,000 T cell genomes. Sequencing used immunoSEQ multiplex PCR; TCRdb keeps in-frame clones, though not all of them. The data contain about 2,500,000 clones, around 94% of them singletons. Germline lookup yields CDR1 SGHRS and CDR2 YFSETQ. V dropped 5 bases and J dropped 4; count of bases not matched to a gene: 1. This CDR3 has 13 residues. The origin of this receptor is a man aged 18 to 30 in good health. The specimen was naive CD4+ T cells sorted from blood. Subset in this sample: CD45RA+ positively selected. The chain recombines TRBV5-1 with TRBJ1-4; the match to TRBD1 covers 8 bases. The CDR3 nucleotides read TGCGCCAGCAGGACAGGGGATAATGAAAAACTGTTTTTT. Translation gives CASRTGDNEKLFF. The full variable domain, in which reference TRBV5-1 and TRBJ1-4 provide the parts outside the CDR3, is KAGVTQTPRYLIKTRGQQVTLSCSPISGHRSVSWYQQTPGQGLQFLFEYFSETQRNKGNFPGRFSGRQFSNSRSEMNVSTLELGDSALYLCASRTGDNEKLFFGSGTQLSVL.